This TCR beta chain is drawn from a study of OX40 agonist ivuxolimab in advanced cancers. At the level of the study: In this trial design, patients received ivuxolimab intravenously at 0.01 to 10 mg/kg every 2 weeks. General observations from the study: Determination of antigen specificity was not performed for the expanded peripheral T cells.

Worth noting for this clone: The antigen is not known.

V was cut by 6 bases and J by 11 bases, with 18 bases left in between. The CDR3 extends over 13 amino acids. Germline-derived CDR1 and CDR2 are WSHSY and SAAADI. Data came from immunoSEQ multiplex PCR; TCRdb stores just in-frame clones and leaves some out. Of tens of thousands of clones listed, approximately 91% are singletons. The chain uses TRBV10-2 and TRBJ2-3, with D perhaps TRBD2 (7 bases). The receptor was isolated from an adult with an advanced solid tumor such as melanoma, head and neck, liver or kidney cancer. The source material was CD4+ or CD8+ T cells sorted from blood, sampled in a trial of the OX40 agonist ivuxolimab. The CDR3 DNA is TGCGCCAGCAGCGGCTACCAAGGGGGGGGGCAGTATTTT. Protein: CASSGYQGGGQYF.